This is a list of T cell receptor beta chains from one sample in a study of blood T cell repertoires in COVID-19. TCRdb's copy holds only in-frame clones and misses some; the assay was immunoSEQ multiplex PCR. The sample records under 550,000 clones, around nine tenths being singletons. Specimen: peripheral blood. The receptor source for this set is a man younger than 35 with COVID-19, enrolled during active disease. Both conserved end residues are trimmed from each CDR3. Fields, in order: J gene, V gene, CDR3 protein.

>TRBJ1-5|TRBV7-9
ASSSTGGSGNQPQH
>TRBJ1-1|TRBV12-3/TRBV12-4
ASSFPRNEAF
>TRBJ1-4|TRBV7-9
ASSRDRAVWTNEKLF
>TRBJ2-2|TRBV3-1/TRBV3-2
ASSQESGGALTGELF
>TRBJ2-1|TRBV5-4
ASSLTSGGDEQF
>TRBJ2-1|TRBV19
ASVPGQGLSSYNEQF
>TRBJ1-5|TRBV6-4
ASSDSLFTGSSNQPQH
>TRBJ2-5|TRBV5-1
ASSLAGLAGGGQETQY
>TRBJ2-1|TRBV6-6
ASSPPELAGGFNEQF
>TRBJ1-6|TRBV5-8
ASSLLGGRDNSPLH
>TRBJ1-1|TRBV7-9
ASNLNPGRTEAF
>TRBJ2-5|TRBV9
ASSVATSGRVLY
>TRBJ2-2|TRBV6-1
ASSALDRRGTGELF
>TRBJ2-7|TRBV2
ASTRAEGSYEQY
>TRBJ2-6|TRBV3-1/TRBV3-2
ASSPSLVRGANVLT
>TRBJ2-2|TRBV4-1
ASSSEGGTANTGELF
>TRBJ1-2|TRBV29-1
SVAGTGYGYT
>TRBJ2-1|TRBV19
ASSIDRGRNNEQF
>TRBJ2-5|TRBV11-3
ASSPRRTGEETQY
>TRBJ2-3|TRBV5-8
ASSLLSGGDSTDTQY
>TRBJ2-2|TRBV29-1
SVPVNTGELF
>TRBJ2-6|TRBV6-5
ASRWGVRGPNVLT